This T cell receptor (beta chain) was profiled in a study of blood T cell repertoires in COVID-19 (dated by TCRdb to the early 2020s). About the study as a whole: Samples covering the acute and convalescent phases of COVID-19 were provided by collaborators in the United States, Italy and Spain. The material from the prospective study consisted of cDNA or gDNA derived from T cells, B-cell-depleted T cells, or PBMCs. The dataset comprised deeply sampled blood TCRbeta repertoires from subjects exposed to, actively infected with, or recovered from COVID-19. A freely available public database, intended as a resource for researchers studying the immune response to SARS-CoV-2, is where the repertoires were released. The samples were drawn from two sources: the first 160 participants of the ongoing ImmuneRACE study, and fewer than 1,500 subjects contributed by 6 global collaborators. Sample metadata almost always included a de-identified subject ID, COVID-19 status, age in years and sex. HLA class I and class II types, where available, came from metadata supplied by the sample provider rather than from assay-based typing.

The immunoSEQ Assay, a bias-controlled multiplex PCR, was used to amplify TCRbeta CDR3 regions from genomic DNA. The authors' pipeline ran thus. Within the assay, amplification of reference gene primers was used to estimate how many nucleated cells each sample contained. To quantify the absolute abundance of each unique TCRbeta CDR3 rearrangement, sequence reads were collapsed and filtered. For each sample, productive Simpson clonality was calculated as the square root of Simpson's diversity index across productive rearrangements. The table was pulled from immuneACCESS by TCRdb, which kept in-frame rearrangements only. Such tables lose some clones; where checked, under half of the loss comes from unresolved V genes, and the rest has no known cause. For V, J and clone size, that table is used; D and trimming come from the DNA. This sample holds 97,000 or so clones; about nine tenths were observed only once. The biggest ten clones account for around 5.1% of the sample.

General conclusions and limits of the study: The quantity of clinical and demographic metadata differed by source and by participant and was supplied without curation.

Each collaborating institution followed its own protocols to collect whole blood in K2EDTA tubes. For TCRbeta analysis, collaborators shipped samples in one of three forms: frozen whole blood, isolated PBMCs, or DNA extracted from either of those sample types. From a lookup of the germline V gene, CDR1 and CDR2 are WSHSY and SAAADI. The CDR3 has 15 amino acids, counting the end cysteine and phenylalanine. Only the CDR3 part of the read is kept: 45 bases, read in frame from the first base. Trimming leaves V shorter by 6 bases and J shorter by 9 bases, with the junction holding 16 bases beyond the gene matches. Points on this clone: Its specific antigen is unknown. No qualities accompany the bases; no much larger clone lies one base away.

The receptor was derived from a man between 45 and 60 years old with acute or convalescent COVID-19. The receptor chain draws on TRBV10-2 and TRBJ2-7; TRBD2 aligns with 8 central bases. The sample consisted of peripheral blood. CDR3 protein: CASSQGGAGGTGQYF. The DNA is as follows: TGCGCCAGCAGCCAAGGTGGCGCGGGGGGTACGGGGCAGTACTTC.